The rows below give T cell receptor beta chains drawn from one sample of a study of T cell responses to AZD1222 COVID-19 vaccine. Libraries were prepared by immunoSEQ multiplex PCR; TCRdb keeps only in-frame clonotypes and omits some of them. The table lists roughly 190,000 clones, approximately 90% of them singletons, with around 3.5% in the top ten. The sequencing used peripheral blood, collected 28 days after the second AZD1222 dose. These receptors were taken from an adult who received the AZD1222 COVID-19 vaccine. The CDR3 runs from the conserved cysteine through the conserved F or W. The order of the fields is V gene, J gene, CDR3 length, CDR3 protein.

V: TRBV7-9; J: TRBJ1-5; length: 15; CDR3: CASSLEGGGNQPQHF
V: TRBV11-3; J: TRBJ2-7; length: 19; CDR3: CASSLGGIAGWTCVNEQYF
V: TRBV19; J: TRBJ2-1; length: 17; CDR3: CASSTGYSGTRYNEQFF
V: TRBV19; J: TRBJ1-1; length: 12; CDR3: CATRSRNTEAFF
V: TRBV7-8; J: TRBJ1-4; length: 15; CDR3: CASSGTGGADEKLFF
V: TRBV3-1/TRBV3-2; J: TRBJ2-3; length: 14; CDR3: CASSGECPQDTQYF
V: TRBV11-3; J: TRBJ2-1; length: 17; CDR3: CASSPRTGAGSYNEQFF
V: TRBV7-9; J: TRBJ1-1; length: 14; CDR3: CASSHTGGLTEAFF
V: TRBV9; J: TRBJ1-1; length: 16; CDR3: CASSGVGGGSATEAFF
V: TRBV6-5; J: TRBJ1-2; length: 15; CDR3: CAIVPTGGRVYGYTF
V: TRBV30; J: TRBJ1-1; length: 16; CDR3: CAWSVSLVSSHTEAFF
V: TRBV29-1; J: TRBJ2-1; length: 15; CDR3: CSVRSIAAGYNEQFF
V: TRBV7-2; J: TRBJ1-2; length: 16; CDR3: CASSLGRGRRTYGYTF
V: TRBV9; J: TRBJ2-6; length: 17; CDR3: CASSVGVRVSGANVLTF
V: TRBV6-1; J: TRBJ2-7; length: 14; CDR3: CASSEWGRLYEQYF
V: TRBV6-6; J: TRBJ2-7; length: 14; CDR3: CASSYGGSGYEQYF
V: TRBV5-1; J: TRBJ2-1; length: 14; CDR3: CASSLKGGTYEQFF
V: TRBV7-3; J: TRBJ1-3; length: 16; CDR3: CASSLKPRESGNTIYF
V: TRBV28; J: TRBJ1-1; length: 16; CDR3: CASSLAAAAWNTEAFF
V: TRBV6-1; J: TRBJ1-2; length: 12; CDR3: CASSEASYGYTF
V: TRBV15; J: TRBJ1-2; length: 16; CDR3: CATSRGYRGANYGYTF
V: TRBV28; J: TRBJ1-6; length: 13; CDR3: CASILGGGSPLHF
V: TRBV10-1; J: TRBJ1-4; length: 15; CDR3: CASSEGGANPEKLFF
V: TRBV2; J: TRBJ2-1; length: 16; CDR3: CASSEAGTAGRHEQFF
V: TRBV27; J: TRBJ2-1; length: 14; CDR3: CASSPRASGRKEFF
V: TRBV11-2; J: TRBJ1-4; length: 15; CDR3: CASSLDAGPNEKLFF
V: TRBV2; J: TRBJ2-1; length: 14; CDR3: CASSDGLAVDEQFF
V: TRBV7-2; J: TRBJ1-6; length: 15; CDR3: CASSPWDSINSPLHF